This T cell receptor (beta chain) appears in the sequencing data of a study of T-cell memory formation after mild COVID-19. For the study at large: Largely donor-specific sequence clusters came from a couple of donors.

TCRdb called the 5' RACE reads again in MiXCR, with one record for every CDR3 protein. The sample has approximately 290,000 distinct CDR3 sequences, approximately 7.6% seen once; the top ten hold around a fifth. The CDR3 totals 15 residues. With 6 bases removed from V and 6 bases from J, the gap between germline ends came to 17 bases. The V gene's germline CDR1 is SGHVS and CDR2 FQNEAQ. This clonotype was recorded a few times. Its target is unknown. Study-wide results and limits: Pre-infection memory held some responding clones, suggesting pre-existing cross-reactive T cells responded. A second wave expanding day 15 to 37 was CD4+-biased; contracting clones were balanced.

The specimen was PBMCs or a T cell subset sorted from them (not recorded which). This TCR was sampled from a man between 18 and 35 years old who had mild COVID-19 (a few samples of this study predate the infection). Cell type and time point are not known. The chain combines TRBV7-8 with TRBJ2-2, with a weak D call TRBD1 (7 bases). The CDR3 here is CASRSDRWGAGELFF. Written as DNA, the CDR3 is TGTGCCAGCAGATCGGACAGGTGGGGGGCCGGGGAGCTGTTTTTT.